This T cell receptor (beta chain) was captured by sequencing in a study of vaccination and CD4 T cells after COVID-19. Study-level background: Diagnosis preceded the drawing of post-COVID samples by a median approximately 110 days (range 35 to 161).

Researchers used the Oncomine TCR Beta short-read assay to sequence DNA from cultured CD4+ T cells. TCRdb passed the PCR reads through MiXCR, listing each CDR3 protein once. This sample has roughly 4,500 distinct CDR3 sequences; approximately 52% occur once, and the top ten carry approximately 18%. Turning to this clonotype: Its antigen is as yet unknown.

The germline V gene encodes CDR1 DFQATT and CDR2 SNEGSKA (reference sequence). The CDR3 consists of 14 residues. Trimming pared 6 bases from V and 5 bases from J, leaving 17 bases between. Treatment given: approximately nine-day PBMC culture with coronavirus spike peptide pools or control peptides (ViraFEST assay). Using peptide pools, antigen-specific T cells were expanded in ViraFEST before TCRs were sequenced. IL-2 (roughly 10 IU/ml) and peptide pools (roughly 10 ug/ml) were added to cultures of under 2.5 million PBMCs per well. V gene TRBV20-1 combines with J gene TRBJ2-1; D is unresolved. Material for sequencing was CD4+ T cells from blood, cultured in vitro. This sequence was found in a human donor who had recovered from COVID-19. The DNA of the CDR3 is TGCAGTGCAAGGGCCCCCAGGTTAAACAATGAGCAGTTCTTC. Translated, it gives CSARAPRLNNEQFF.